The rows below give T cell receptor beta chains drawn from one sample of a study of blood T cell repertoires in COVID-19. Clones were sequenced by immunoSEQ multiplex PCR, and TCRdb holds only the in-frame ones, with some missing. The top ten clones hold less than 5.5% of a sample with about 200,000 clones, 85% of them seen once. The sequenced material came from peripheral blood. Receptor source: an elderly woman with acute or convalescent COVID-19. Each CDR3 is given with its conserved first and last residue. Each record gives: J gene, D gene, V gene, clone size, CDR3 protein, CDR3 DNA. A D gene is named only where the DNA matches it firmly. Rows give clone size only sometimes, using once, few, many, or a class for an expanded clone.

TRBJ2-3	NA	TRBV5-1	NA	CASSIGLLASLSTDTQYF	TGCGCCAGCAGCATCGGACTTCTCGCCTCCCTTAGCACAGATACGCAGTATTTT
TRBJ2-1	NA	TRBV6-5	NA	CASNRVGNEQFF	TGTGCCAGTAACCGGGTTGGCAATGAGCAGTTCTTC
TRBJ2-1	TRBD2	TRBV5-1	NA	CASSLDTSDGSNEQFF	TGCGCCAGCAGCTTGGATACTAGCGACGGGAGTAATGAGCAGTTCTTC
TRBJ2-5	TRBD1	TRBV7-8	NA	CASIYRGQETQYF	TGTGCCAGCATCTACAGGGGGCAAGAGACCCAGTACTTC
TRBJ2-3	TRBD1	TRBV2	NA	CASSRGDTQYF	TGTGCCAGCAGCAGGGGGGATACGCAGTATTTT
TRBJ2-5	TRBD2	TRBV3-1/TRBV3-2	NA	CASSWLAGVETQYF	TGTGCCAGCAGCTGGCTAGCGGGAGTAGAGACCCAGTACTTC
TRBJ2-1	TRBD2	TRBV7-6	once	CASSLNIAGGPSEQFF	TGTGCCAGCAGCTTAAACATAGCGGGAGGGCCCAGTGAGCAGTTCTTC
TRBJ2-7	TRBD2	TRBV7-2	NA	CASSFDKGTSVF	TGTGCCAGCAGCTTCGATAAGGGAACTAGCGTCTTC
TRBJ2-6	NA	TRBV5-1	NA	CASSLGRGGANVLTF	TGCGCCAGCAGCTTGGGGAGGGGAGGGGCCAACGTCCTGACTTTC
TRBJ2-2	TRBD1	TRBV4-1	NA	CASSQENRGRTGELFF	TGCGCCAGCAGCCAAGAGAACAGGGGCCGCACCGGGGAGCTGTTTTTT
TRBJ1-1	TRBD1	TRBV9	NA	CASSVDGRGPTEAFF	TGTGCCAGCAGCGTAGACGGCAGGGGGCCCACTGAAGCTTTCTTT
TRBJ1-1	NA	TRBV7-7	NA	CASSRQENTEAFF	TGTGCTAGCAGCCGACAGGAGAACACTGAAGCTTTCTTT
TRBJ1-4	NA	TRBV2	NA	CASSDAGSTNEKLFF	TGTGCCAGCAGTGACGCGGGATCAACTAATGAAAAACTGTTTTTT
TRBJ1-6	NA	TRBV11-2	NA	CASSLGRSSYNSPLHF	TGTGCCAGCAGCTTAGGACGGAGCTCCTATAATTCACCCCTCCACTTT
TRBJ2-7	TRBD1	TRBV4-1	NA	CASSHPGQGSYEQYF	TGCGCCAGCAGCCATCCGGGACAGGGTTCCTACGAGCAGTACTTC
TRBJ1-5	NA	TRBV7-2	NA	CASSFSLRQPQHF	TGTGCCAGCAGCTTTTCTTTGAGACAGCCCCAGCATTTT
TRBJ2-6	NA	TRBV5-1	NA	CASGADSGANVLTF	TGCGCCAGCGGGGCAGACTCTGGGGCCAACGTCCTGACTTTC
TRBJ1-1	NA	TRBV10-3	NA	CAIKRGGARNTEAFF	TGTGCCATCAAACGGGGGGGCGCGAGGAACACTGAAGCTTTCTTT
TRBJ1-4	NA	TRBV5-6	NA	CASSLGMVKGGEKLFF	TGTGCCAGCAGCTTGGGGATGGTAAAGGGAGGTGAAAAACTGTTTTTT
TRBJ2-5	NA	TRBV12-3/TRBV12-4	NA	CASSLRETQYF	TGTGCCAGCAGTTTACGTGAGACCCAGTACTTC
TRBJ1-5	NA	TRBV6-2/TRBV6-3	NA	CASSFRGYSNQPQHF	TGTGCCAGCAGTTTCCGGGGTTATAGCAATCAGCCCCAGCATTTT
TRBJ2-1	TRBD2	TRBV28	NA	CASSFHPLASGNEQFF	TGTGCCAGCAGTTTTCACCCCCTGGCTAGCGGGAATGAGCAGTTCTTC
TRBJ2-1	TRBD2	TRBV19	NA	CASSIYGLGTSGSGWTYNEQFF	TGTGCCAGTAGTATATACGGATTAGGGACTAGCGGGAGCGGGTGGACCTACAATGAGCAGTTCTTC
TRBJ2-4	NA	TRBV6-5	NA	CASSYSNRDNIQYF	TGTGCCAGCAGTTACTCGAACAGGGACAACATTCAGTACTTC
TRBJ1-1	NA	TRBV7-3	NA	CASSLQVNTEAFF	TGTGCCAGCAGCTTACAGGTGAACACTGAAGCTTTCTTT
TRBJ1-5	NA	TRBV10-1	NA	CASTWLEARPQHF	TGCGCCAGCACTTGGTTAGAAGCACGGCCCCAGCATTTT
TRBJ2-1	NA	TRBV7-2	NA	CASGPYGSWNEQFF	TGTGCCAGCGGGCCCTATGGCTCTTGGAATGAGCAGTTCTTC
TRBJ2-5	NA	TRBV6-5	NA	CASTQGVGGLETQYF	TGTGCCAGCACCCAGGGGGTCGGGGGCTTGGAGACCCAGTACTTC
TRBJ1-2	TRBD1	TRBV7-2	NA	CASSIQGAGAGYTF	TGTGCCAGCAGCATACAGGGGGCTGGGGCTGGCTACACCTTC
TRBJ1-2	NA	TRBV28	NA	CASSLFQGPYGYTF	TGTGCCAGCAGTTTATTTCAGGGTCCCTATGGCTACACCTTC
TRBJ2-3	TRBD2	TRBV5-1	NA	CASSLVAGVADTQYF	TGCGCCAGCAGCTTGGTAGCGGGTGTGGCAGATACGCAGTATTTT
TRBJ2-3	TRBD2	TRBV19	NA	CASQFSGRAFASTDTQYF	TGTGCCAGCCAATTTAGCGGGAGGGCCTTTGCTAGCACAGATACGCAGTATTTT
TRBJ1-5	NA	TRBV5-8	NA	CASSPRAHLPQQPQHF	TGTGCCAGCAGCCCGAGGGCCCACTTGCCCCAGCAGCCCCAGCATTTT
TRBJ1-4	NA	TRBV28	NA	CASRTSGAQLQKLFF	TGTGCCAGCAGGACTAGCGGGGCGCAGCTTCAAAAACTGTTTTTT
TRBJ2-2	TRBD2	TRBV6-5	NA	CASSRTSGSSGELFF	TGTGCCAGCAGCCGGACTAGCGGGAGTTCCGGGGAGCTGTTTTTT
TRBJ1-2	TRBD1	TRBV10-3	NA	CAIRGQGVSYGYTF	TGTGCCATCAGGGGACAGGGGGTGTCCTATGGCTACACCTTC
TRBJ2-7	TRBD2	TRBV2	NA	CASSGTSGVSYEQYF	TGTGCCAGCAGTGGCACTAGCGGGGTGTCCTACGAGCAGTACTTC
TRBJ1-2	NA	TRBV10-3	NA	CAISVGGADYGYTF	TGTGCCATCAGTGTTGGGGGCGCAGACTATGGCTACACCTTC
TRBJ2-2	NA	TRBV11-2	NA	CASSLSPGNTGELFF	TGTGCCAGCAGCTTAAGCCCGGGGAACACCGGGGAGCTGTTTTTT
TRBJ1-1	NA	TRBV30	few	CAWSVEDNTEAFF	TGTGCCTGGAGTGTGGAGGATAACACTGAAGCTTTCTTT
TRBJ1-2	NA	TRBV19	NA	CASSTSRGPGGYGYTF	TGTGCCAGTAGTACCTCCCGGGGCCCGGGAGGGTATGGCTACACCTTC
TRBJ1-5	TRBD1	TRBV18	NA	CASSPTQGSNQPQHF	TGTGCCAGCTCACCAACACAGGGGAGCAATCAGCCCCAGCATTTT